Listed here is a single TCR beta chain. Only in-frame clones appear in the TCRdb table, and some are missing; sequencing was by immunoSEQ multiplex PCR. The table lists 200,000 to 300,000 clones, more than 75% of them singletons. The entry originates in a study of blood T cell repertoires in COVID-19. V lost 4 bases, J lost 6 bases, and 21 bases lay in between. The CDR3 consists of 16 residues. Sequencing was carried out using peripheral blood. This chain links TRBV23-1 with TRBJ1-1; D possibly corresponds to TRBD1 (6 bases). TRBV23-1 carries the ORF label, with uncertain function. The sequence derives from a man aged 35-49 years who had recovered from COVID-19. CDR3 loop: CASSPRPQGPLAEAFF. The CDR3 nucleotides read TGCGCCAGCAGTCCCCGACCCCAGGGGCCCTTGGCTGAAGCTTTCTTT.